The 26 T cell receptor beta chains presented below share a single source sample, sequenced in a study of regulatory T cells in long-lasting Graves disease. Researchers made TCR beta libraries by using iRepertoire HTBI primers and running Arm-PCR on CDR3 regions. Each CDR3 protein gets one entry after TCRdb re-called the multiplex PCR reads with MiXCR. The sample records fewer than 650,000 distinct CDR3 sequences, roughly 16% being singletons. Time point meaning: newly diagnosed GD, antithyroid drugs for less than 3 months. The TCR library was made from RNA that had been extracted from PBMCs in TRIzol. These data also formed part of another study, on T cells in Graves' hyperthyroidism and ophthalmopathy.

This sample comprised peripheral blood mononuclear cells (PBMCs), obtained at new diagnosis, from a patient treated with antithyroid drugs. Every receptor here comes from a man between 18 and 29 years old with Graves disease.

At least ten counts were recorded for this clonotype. CDR3 nucleotide sequence: TGTGCCAGCAGCTTAGTTGGCCAGTACTACGAGCAGTACTTC. Translating it yields CASSLVGQYYEQYF. The V call is TRBV7-9, the J call TRBJ2-7; D call uncertain. The V gene's germline CDR1 is SEHNR and CDR2 FQNEAQ (reference sequence). The CDR3 extends over 14 amino acids. The V and J ends lost 1 base and 3 bases respectively, with 10 bases between them.

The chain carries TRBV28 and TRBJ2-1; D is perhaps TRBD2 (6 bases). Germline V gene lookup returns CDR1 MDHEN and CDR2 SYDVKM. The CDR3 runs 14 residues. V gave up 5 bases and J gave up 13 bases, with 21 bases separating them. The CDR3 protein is CASSGTSDRWGQFF. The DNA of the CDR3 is TGTGCCAGCAGTGGGACTTCCGACCGGTGGGGACAGTTCTTC.

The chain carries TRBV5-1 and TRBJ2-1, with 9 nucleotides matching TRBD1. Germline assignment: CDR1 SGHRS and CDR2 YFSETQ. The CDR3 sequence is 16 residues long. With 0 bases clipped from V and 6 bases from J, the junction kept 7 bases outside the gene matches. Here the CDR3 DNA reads TGCGCCAGCAGCTTGGAACAGGGGGCCAGGAGCAATGAGCAGTTCTTC. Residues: CASSLEQGARSNEQFF.

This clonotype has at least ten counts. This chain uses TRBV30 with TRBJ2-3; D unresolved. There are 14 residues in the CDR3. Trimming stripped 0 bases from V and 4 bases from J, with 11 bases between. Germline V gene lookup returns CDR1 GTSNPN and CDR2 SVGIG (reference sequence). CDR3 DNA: TGTGCCTGGAGTGTAACCTCAATGGCAGATACGCAGTATTTT. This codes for CAWSVTSMADTQYF.

Here the CDR3 DNA reads TGTGCCAGCAGGGAATCCGGGACGTACCAAGAGACCCAGTACTTC. It translates to CASRESGTYQETQYF. The chain links TRBV2 to TRBJ2-5; D is perhaps TRBD1 or TRBD2 (5 bases each). The CDR3 is 15 amino acids. Germline lookup yields CDR1 SNHLY and CDR2 FYNNEI. V lost 6 bases and J 0 bases, leaving 14 bases between the germline ends.

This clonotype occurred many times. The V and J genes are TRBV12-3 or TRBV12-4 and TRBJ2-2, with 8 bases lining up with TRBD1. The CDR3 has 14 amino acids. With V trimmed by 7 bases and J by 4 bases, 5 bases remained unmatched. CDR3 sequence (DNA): TGTGCCAGCAAATCGCAGGGGGCCACCGGGGAGCTGTTTTTT. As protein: CASKSQGATGELFF.

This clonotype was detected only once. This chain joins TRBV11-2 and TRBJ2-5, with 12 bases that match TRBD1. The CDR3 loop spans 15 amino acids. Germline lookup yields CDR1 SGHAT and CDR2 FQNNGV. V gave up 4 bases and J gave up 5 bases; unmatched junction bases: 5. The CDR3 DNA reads TGTGCCAGCAGCTCCGGGACAGGGGGCGACGAGACCCAGTACTTC. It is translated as CASSSGTGGDETQYF.

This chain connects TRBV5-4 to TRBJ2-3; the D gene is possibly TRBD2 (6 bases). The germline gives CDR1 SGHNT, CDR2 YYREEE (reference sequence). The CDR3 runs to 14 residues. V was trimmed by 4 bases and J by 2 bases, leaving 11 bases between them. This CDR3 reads CASSGGAATDTQYF. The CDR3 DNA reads TGTGCCAGCAGCGGCGGGGCAGCCACAGATACGCAGTATTTT.

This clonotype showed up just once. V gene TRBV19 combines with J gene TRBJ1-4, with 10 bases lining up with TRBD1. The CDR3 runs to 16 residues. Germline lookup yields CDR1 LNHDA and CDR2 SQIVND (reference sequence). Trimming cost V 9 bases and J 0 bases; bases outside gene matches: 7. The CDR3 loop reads CASWGQGIATNEKLFF. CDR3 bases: TGTGCCAGCTGGGGACAGGGGATCGCAACTAATGAAAAACTGTTTTTT. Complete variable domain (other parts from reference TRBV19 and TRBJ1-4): DGGITQSPKYLFRKEGQNVTLSCEQNLNHDAMYWYRQDPGQGLRLIYYSQIVNDFQKGDIAEGYSVSREKKESFPLTVTSAQKNPTAFYLCASWGQGIATNEKLFFGSGTQLSVL.

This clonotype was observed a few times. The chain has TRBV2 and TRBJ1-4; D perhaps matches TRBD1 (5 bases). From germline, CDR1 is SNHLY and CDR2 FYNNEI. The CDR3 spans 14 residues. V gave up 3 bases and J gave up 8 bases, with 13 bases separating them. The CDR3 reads CASSDLGVGEKLFF. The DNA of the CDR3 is TGTGCCAGCAGTGATCTGGGGGTCGGCGAAAAACTGTTTTTT.

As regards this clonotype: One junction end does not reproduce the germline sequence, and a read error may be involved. CDR3 sequence: CAWSVGGRAFLNTATQYF. The CDR3 coding sequence is TGTGCCTGGAGTGTGGGCGGGAGGGCCTTTCTGAACACAGCTACGCAGTATTTT. The gene calls are TRBV30 and TRBJ2-3; 9 bases are a match to TRBD2. There are 18 residues in the CDR3. Germline assignment: CDR1 GTSNPN and CDR2 SVGIG (reference sequence).

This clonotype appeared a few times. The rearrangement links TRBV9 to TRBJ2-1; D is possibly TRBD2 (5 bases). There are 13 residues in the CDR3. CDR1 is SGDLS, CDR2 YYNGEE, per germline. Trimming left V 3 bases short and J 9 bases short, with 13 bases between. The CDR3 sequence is CASSAEGQVEQFF. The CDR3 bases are TGTGCCAGCAGCGCCGAGGGCCAGGTTGAGCAGTTCTTC.

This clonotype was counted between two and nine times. CDR3 sequence (DNA): TGTGCCAGTAGTTCCCACGGGACAGGGCTCGTCGAGCAGTACTTC. This translates into CASSSHGTGLVEQYF. The V and J genes are TRBV19 and TRBJ2-7; 9 nucleotides align to TRBD1. Trimming at V came to 5 bases and at J to 6 bases, leaving 11 bases not matched to a gene. CDR1 is LNHDA, CDR2 SQIVND, per germline (reference sequence). CDR3 length: 15 residues. Filled out from reference TRBV19 and TRBJ2-7, the complete variable domain reads DGGITQSPKYLFRKEGQNVTLSCEQNLNHDAMYWYRQDPGQGLRLIYYSQIVNDFQKGDIAEGYSVSREKKESFPLTVTSAQKNPTAFYLCASSSHGTGLVEQYFGPGTRLTVT.

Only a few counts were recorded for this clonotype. The CDR3 DNA follows: TGCAGTGGGGGGGGTCGTTGGGATGAGCAGTTCTTC. Translated, it gives CSGGGRWDEQFF. This rearrangement joins TRBV20-1 to TRBJ2-1, with 7 bases fitting TRBD2. The CDR3 spans 12 residues. V was pared by 7 bases and J by 8 bases, with 8 bases of the junction left unmatched. The germline V gene encodes CDR1 DFQATT and CDR2 SNEGSKA (reference sequence).

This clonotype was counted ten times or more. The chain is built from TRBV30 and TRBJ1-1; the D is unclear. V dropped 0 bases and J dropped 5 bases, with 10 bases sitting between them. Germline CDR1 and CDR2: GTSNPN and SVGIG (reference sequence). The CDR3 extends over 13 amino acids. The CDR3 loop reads CAWSVRERTEAFF. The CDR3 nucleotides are TGTGCCTGGAGTGTAAGGGAGAGGACTGAAGCTTTCTTT. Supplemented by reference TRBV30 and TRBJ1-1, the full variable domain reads SQTIHQWPATLVQPVGSPLSLECTVEGTSNPNLYWYRQAAGRGLQLLFYSVGIGQISSEVPQNLSASRPQDRQFILSSKKLLLSDSGFYLCAWSVRERTEAFFGQGTRLTVV.

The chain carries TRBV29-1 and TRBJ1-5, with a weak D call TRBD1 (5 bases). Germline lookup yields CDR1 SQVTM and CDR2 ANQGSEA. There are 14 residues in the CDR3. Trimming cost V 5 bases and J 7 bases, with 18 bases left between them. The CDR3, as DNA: TGCAGCGTTCGGATGGGGGGAGAAGAGCAGCCCCAGCATTTT. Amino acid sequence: CSVRMGGEEQPQHF. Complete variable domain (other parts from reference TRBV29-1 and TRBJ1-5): SAVISQKPSRDICQRGTSLTIQCQVDSQVTMMFWYRQQPGQSLTLIATANQGSEATYESGFVIDKFPISRPNLTFSTLTVSNMSPEDSSIYLCSVRMGGEEQPQHFGDGTRLSIL.

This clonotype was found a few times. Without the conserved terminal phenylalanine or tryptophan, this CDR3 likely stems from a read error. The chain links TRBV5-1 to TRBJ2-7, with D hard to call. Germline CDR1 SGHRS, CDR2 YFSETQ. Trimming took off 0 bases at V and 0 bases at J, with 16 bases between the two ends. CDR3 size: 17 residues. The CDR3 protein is CASSLEVNQRSSYEQYI. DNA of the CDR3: TGCGCCAGCAGCTTGGAAGTTAATCAGAGGAGCTCCTACGAGCAGTACATC.

This chain's CDR3 is CASSSPTSSDEQYF. The CDR3 bases are TGTGCCAGCAGCTCCCCGACTAGCAGCGACGAGCAGTACTTC. The chain joins TRBV5-4 to TRBJ2-7, with 7 bases lining up with TRBD2. Trimming cost V 3 bases and J 5 bases; bases outside gene matches: 8. Per the germline V gene, CDR1 is SGHNT and CDR2 is YYREEE (reference sequence). CDR3 length: 14 amino acids.

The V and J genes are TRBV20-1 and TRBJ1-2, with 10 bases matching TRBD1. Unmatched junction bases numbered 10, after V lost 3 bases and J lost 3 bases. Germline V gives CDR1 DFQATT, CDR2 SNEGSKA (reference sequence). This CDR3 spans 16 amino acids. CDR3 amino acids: CSASAGGQGLHYGYTF. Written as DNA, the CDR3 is TGCAGTGCTAGCGCGGGGGGACAGGGGTTACACTATGGCTACACCTTC.

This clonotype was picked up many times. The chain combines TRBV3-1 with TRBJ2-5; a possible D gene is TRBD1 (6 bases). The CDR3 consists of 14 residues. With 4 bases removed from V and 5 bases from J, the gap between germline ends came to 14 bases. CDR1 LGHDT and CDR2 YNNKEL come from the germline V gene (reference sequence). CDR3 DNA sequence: TGTGCCAGCAGCCCCACAGGGCAGTGGGAGACCCAGTACTTC. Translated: CASSPTGQWETQYF.

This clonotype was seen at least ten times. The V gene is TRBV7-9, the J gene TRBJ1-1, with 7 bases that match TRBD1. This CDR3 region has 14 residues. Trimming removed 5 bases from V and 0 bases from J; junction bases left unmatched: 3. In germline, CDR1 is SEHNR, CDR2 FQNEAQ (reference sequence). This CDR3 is CASSAQGMNTEAFF. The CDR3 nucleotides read TGTGCCAGCAGCGCACAGGGGATGAACACTGAAGCTTTCTTT.

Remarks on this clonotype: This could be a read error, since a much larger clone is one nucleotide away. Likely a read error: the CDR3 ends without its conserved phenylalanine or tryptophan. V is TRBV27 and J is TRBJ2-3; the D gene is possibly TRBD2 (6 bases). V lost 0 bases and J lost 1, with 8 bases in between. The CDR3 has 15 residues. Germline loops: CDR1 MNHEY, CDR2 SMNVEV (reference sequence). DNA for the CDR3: TGTGCCAGCAGTTTATCGGCTAGCGGCACAGATACGCAGTATCTT. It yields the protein CASSLSASGTDTQYL.

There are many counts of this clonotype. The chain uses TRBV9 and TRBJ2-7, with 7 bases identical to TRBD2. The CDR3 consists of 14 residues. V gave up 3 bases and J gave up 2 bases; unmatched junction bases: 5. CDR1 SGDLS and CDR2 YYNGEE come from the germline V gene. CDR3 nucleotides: TGTGCCAGCAGCGCAACTAGCGCCGCCTACGAGCAGTACTTC. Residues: CASSATSAAYEQYF.

CDR3 residues: CASSLRGLANQETQYF. CDR3 in DNA: TGTGCCAGCAGCTTACGGGGACTAGCTAACCAAGAGACCCAGTACTTC. The chain has TRBV11-2 and TRBJ2-5; 9 bases map to TRBD2. In germline, CDR1 is SGHAT, CDR2 FQNNGV. The V gene end was trimmed by 2 bases and the J gene end by 0 bases; junction bases not matched to a gene: 4. This CDR3 is 16 amino acids long.

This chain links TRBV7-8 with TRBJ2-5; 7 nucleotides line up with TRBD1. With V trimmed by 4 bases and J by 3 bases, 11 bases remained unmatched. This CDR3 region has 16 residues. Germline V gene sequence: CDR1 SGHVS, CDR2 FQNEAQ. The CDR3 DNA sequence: TGTGCCAGCAGCTACCCGTCGAGGGGGCGGAAAGAGACCCAGTACTTC. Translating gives CASSYPSRGRKETQYF.

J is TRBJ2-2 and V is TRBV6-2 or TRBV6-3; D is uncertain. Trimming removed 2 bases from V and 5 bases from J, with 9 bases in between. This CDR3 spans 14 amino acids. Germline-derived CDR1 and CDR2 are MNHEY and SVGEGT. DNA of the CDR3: TGTGCCAGCAGTTACCGACTCGATACCGGGGAGCTGTTTTTT. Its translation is CASSYRLDTGELFF.